This entry describes one T cell receptor (beta chain). CDR1 and CDR2 (germline): MNHEY, SVGAGI. V was clipped by 2 bases and J by 2 bases; unmatched bases: 5. CDR3 length: 15 residues. The data were taken from a study of T cells in Graves' hyperthyroidism and ophthalmopathy. Using RNA transcripts as the source, TCR beta CDR3 regions were amplified. With the HTBI primer set, the TCR CDR3 went through a first round of RT-PCR. One entry per CDR3 protein, called by TCRdb with MiXCR from the multiplex PCR reads. The table has 280,000 or so distinct CDR3 sequences, under 30% seen once. The specimen sequenced was blood. This rearrangement joins TRBV6-5 to TRBJ1-2, with 7 bases fitting TRBD1. The receptor comes from a man between 35 and 55 years old with Graves' hyperthyroidism that later progressed to Graves' ophthalmopathy. The CDR3 loop reads CASSYVPGGNYGYTF. As DNA, the CDR3 is TGTGCCAGCAGTTACGTCCCAGGGGGAAACTATGGCTACACCTTC.